Listed here are 9 T cell receptor beta chains from one sample, sequenced in a study of blood T cell repertoires in COVID-19. Only in-frame clones appear in the TCRdb table, and some are missing; sequencing was by immunoSEQ multiplex PCR. The data show about 44,000 clones, 88% seen once. The sequencing sample was made of peripheral blood. All receptors derive from a woman in her thirties or forties with acute or convalescent COVID-19.

The chain is built from TRBV5-1 and TRBJ1-2; D perhaps matches TRBD1 (6 bases). The CDR3 length is 15 residues. With 2 bases removed from V and 0 bases from J, the gap between germline ends came to 11 bases. CDR1 is SGHRS, CDR2 YFSETQ, per germline. CDR3 sequence: CASSFEGEANYGYTF. DNA for the CDR3: TGCGCCAGCAGCTTCGAGGGGGAAGCTAACTATGGCTACACCTTC.

V usage is TRBV5-1 and J usage is TRBJ2-3; D unresolved. CDR1 is SGHRS, CDR2 YFSETQ, per germline. V was cut by 4 bases and J by 6 bases, with 9 bases left in between. The CDR3 loop spans 12 amino acids. The CDR3 coding sequence is TGCGCCAGCAGCCTCGGGTGGGATACGCAGTATTTT. It yields the protein CASSLGWDTQYF.

The chain joins TRBV2 to TRBJ2-7, with 7 nucleotides matching TRBD1. This CDR3 is 15 amino acids long. Germline V gene data show CDR1 as SNHLY and CDR2 as FYNNEI. The V segment lost 2 bases and the J segment 4 bases; nucleotides outside the gene matches: 8. The CDR3 DNA follows: TGTGCCAGCAGTGAAATAAGGGGGCGCGGGTACGAGCAGTACTTC. Translated: CASSEIRGRGYEQYF.

In this sample, this clone turned up a few times. J is TRBJ1-2 and V is TRBV3-1 (or the pseudogene TRBV3-2); D may be TRBD1 (6 bases). This CDR3 has 15 amino acids. V lost 5 bases to trimming and J lost 6 bases, with 19 bases between them. Germline-derived CDR1 and CDR2 are LGHDT and YNNKEL (reference sequence). This chain's CDR3 is CASSFLIRQDDGYTF. The CDR3 DNA is TGTGCCAGCAGCTTCCTTATCCGACAGGATGATGGCTACACCTTC.

This chain links TRBV9 with TRBJ1-6, with 8 bases aligning to TRBD1. J was trimmed by 7 bases and V by 3 bases; bases with no gene match: 3. The CDR3 sequence is 14 residues long. Germline assignment: CDR1 SGDLS and CDR2 YYNGEE. CDR3 amino acids: CASSGTGTNSPLHF. CDR3 coding DNA: TGTGCCAGCAGCGGGACAGGGACGAATTCACCCCTCCACTTT.

V usage is TRBV2 and J usage is TRBJ1-1; D unclear. Germline CDR1 is SNHLY and CDR2 is FYNNEI. This CDR3 contains 14 residues. V shed 3 bases and J shed 4 bases, with 12 bases lying between them. CDR3 sequence reads: CASSDPGMGTEAFF. The CDR3 region has the DNA TGTGCCAGCAGTGACCCGGGGATGGGCACTGAAGCTTTCTTT.

The CDR3 protein is CASSLNRLAGANVLTF. Written as DNA, the CDR3 is TGTGCCAGCAGCTTGAACAGACTAGCTGGGGCCAACGTCCTGACTTTC. The chain joins TRBV5-4 to TRBJ2-6, with D tentatively TRBD2 (6 bases). Looked up from germline, CDR1 is SGHNT and CDR2 is YYREEE (reference sequence). Trimming took 1 base from V and 2 from J, leaving 10 bases between them. This CDR3 has 16 amino acids.

The genes are TRBV15 and TRBJ2-7, with D unresolved. CDR1 LNHNV and CDR2 YYDKDF come from the germline V gene (reference sequence). The CDR3 length is 13 residues. V lost 1 base to trimming and J lost 3 bases, with 7 bases between them. This CDR3 is CATSRAELYEQYF. The CDR3 nucleotides are TGTGCCACCAGCAGAGCGGAGCTCTACGAGCAGTACTTC.

This clone was counted a single time. V usage is TRBV9 and J usage is TRBJ2-5; possible D gene TRBD1, 7 bases. V shed 0 bases and J shed 4 bases, with 13 bases lying between them. CDR3 length: 15 amino acids. The germline CDR1 and CDR2 sequences are SGDLS and YYNGEE. CDR3 loop: CASSVDRGGRETQYF. The DNA for the CDR3 is TGTGCCAGCAGCGTAGACAGGGGAGGTAGAGAGACCCAGTACTTC.